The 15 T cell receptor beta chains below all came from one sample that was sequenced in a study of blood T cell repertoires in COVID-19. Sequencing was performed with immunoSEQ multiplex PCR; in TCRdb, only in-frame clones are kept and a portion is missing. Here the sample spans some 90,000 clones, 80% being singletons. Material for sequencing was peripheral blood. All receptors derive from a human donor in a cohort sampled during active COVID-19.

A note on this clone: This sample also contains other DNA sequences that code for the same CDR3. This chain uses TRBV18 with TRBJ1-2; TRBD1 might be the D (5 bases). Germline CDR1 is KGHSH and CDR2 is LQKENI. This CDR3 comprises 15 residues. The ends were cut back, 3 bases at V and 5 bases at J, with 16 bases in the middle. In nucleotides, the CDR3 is TGTGCCAGCTCACCTTCCCCCGGGGGGGGGTATGGCTACACCTTC. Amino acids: CASSPSPGGGYGYTF. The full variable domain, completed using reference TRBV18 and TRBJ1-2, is NAGVMQNPRHLVRRRGQEARLRCSPMKGHSHVYWYRQLPEEGLKFMVYLQKENIIDESGMPKERFSAEFPKEGPSILRIQQVVRGDSAAYFCASSPSPGGGYGYTFGSGTRLTVV.

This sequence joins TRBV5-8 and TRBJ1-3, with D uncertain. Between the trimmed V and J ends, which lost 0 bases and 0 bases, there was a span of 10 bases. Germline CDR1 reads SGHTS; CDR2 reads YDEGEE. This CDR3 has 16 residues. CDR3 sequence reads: CASSLGGFSSGNTIYF. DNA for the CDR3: TGTGCCAGCAGCTTGGGAGGGTTCAGCTCTGGAAACACCATATATTTT.

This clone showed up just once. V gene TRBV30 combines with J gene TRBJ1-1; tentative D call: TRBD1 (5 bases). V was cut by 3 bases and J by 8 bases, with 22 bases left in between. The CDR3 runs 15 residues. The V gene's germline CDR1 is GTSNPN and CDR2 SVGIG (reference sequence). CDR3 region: CAWRTQGVTRREAFF. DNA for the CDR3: TGTGCCTGGAGGACTCAGGGCGTAACACGAAGGGAAGCTTTCTTT.

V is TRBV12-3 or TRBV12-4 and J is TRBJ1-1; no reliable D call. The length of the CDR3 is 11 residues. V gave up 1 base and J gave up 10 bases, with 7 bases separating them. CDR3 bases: TGTGCCAGCAGTTTAGGGCCAGGAGCTTTCTTT. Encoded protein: CASSLGPGAFF.

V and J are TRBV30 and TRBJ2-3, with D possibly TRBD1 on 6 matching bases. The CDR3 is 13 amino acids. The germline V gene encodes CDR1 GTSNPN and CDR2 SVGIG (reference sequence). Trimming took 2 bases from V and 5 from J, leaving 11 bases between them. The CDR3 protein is CAWSPTGIDTQYF. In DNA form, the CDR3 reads TGTGCCTGGAGTCCAACAGGGATAGATACGCAGTATTTT.

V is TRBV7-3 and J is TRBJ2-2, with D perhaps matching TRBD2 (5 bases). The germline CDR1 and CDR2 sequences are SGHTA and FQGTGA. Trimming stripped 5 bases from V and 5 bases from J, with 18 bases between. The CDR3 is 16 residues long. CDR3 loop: CASSPSPLGGTGELFF. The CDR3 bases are TGTGCCAGCAGCCCATCCCCCCTGGGCGGGACCGGGGAGCTGTTTTTT.

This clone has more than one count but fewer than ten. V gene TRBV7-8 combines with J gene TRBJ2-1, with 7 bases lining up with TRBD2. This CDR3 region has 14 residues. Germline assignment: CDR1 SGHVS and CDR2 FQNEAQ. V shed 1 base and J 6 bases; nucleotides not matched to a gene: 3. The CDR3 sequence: CASSLEWGGNEQFF. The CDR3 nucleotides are TGTGCCAGCAGCTTAGAGTGGGGGGGCAATGAGCAGTTCTTC.

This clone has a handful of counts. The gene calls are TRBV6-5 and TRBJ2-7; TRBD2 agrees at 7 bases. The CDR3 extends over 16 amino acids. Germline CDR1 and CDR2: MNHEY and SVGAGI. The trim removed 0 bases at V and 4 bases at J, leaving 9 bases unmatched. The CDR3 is CASSYSLGGSGYEQYF. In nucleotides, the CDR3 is TGTGCCAGCAGTTACTCGCTAGGCGGGAGTGGGTACGAGCAGTACTTC.

As DNA, the CDR3 is TGTGCCAGCAGTGACGGGGGAGGAGTACCCTACGAGCAGTACTTC. Its translation is CASSDGGGVPYEQYF. The chain is built from TRBV2 and TRBJ2-7, with D tentatively TRBD2 (6 bases). Per the germline V gene, CDR1 is SNHLY and CDR2 is FYNNEI. Trimming removed 3 bases from V and 2 bases from J, with 14 bases in between. This CDR3 comprises 15 residues.

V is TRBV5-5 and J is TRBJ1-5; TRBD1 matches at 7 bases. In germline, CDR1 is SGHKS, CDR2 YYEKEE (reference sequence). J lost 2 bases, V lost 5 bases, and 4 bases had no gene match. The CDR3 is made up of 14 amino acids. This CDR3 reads CASRPGQGNQPQHF. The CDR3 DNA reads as TGTGCCAGCAGACCCGGACAGGGCAATCAGCCCCAGCATTTT.

The CDR3 spells CASRMSSGNTIYF. Written as DNA, the CDR3 is TGTGCCAGCAGGATGAGCTCTGGAAACACCATATATTTT. The chain uses TRBV12-3 or TRBV12-4 and TRBJ1-3; D gene unclear. The CDR3 length is 13 residues. Trimming shortened V by 6 bases and J by 0 bases, and 6 bases separated the two germline ends.

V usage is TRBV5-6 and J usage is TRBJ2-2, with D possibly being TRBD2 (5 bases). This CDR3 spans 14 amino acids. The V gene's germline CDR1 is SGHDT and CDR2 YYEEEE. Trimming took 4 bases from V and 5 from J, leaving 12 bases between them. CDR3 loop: CASSPPLATGELFF. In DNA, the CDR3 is TGTGCCAGCAGCCCGCCCCTAGCAACCGGGGAGCTGTTTTTT.

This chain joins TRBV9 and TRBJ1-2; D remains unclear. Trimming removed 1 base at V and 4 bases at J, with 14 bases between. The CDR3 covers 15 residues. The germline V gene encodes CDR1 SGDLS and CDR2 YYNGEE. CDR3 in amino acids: CASSVSEGWFYGYTF. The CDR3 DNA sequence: TGTGCCAGCAGCGTATCGGAGGGTTGGTTCTATGGCTACACCTTC.

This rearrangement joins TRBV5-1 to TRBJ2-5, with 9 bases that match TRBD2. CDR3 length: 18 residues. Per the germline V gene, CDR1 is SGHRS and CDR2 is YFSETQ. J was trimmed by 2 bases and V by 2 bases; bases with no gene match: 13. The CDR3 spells CASSFGRLAGEGQETQYF. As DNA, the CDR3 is TGCGCCAGCAGCTTCGGGAGATTAGCGGGAGAGGGGCAAGAGACCCAGTACTTC.

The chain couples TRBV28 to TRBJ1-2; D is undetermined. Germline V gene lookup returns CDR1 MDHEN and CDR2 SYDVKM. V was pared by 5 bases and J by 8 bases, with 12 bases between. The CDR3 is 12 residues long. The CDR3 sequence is CASSASISGYTF. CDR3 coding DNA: TGTGCCAGCAGTGCCTCTATCTCAGGCTACACCTTC.